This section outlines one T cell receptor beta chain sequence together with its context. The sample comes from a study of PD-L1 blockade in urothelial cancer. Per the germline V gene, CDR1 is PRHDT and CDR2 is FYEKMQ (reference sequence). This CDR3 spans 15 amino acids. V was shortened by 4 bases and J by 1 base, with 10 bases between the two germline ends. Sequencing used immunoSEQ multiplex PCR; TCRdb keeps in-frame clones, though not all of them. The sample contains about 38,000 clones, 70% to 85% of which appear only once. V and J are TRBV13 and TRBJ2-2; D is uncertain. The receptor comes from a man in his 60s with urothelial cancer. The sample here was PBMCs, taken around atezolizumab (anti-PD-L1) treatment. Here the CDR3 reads CASSSTGVNTGELFF. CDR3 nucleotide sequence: TGTGCCAGCAGCTCCACGGGTGTGAACACCGGGGAGCTGTTTTTT.